A single sample gave rise to the 20 T cell receptor beta chains below, sequenced in a study of blood T cells in healthy people across ages. The use of a sample-barcoded 5' primer and a J-beta primer mix characterized a second PCR of roughly 6 to 11 cycles. TCRdb re-called the 5' RACE reads with MiXCR, one entry per CDR3 protein. This sample has some 1.6 million distinct CDR3 sequences; 30% to 35% occur once, and the top ten carry approximately 10%. Input material: blood. Receptor source: a woman in her twenties or thirties in good health.

CDR3 sequence reads: CASSGKQGIWSNTGELFF. The CDR3 region has the DNA TGCGCCAGCAGCGGCAAACAGGGAATATGGAGTAACACCGGGGAGCTGTTTTTT. The chain combines TRBV5-1 with TRBJ2-2; a possible D gene is TRBD1 (6 bases). Germline values: CDR1 SGHRS, CDR2 YFSETQ. Trimming stripped 4 bases from V and 2 bases from J, with 21 bases between. The CDR3 length is 18 residues.

This clonotype was picked up a small number of times. V and J are TRBV15 and TRBJ2-3, with 7 bases aligning to TRBD1. The CDR3 is 14 amino acids. Germline-derived CDR1 and CDR2 are LNHNV and YYDKDF (reference sequence). V shed 5 bases and J 1 base; nucleotides not matched to a gene: 3. DNA of the CDR3: TGTGCCACCAGCTCCGGGACAGGCACAGATACGCAGTATTTT. Translated, it gives CATSSGTGTDTQYF.

This clonotype was seen repeatedly, ten times or more. The chain couples TRBV7-9 to TRBJ1-4; the D is unclear. Looked up from germline, CDR1 is SEHNR and CDR2 is FQNEAQ (reference sequence). V gave up 1 base and J gave up 4 bases, with 4 bases separating them. The CDR3 sequence is 13 residues long. This CDR3 reads CASSLDSNEKLFF. Here the CDR3 DNA reads TGTGCCAGCAGCTTAGACAGTAATGAAAAACTGTTTTTT.

The chain recombines TRBV6-5 with TRBJ2-6; 7 bases map to TRBD1. The CDR3 extends over 16 amino acids. After removal of 8 bases from V and 1 base from J, the junction contained 8 bases not matched to a gene. Looked up from germline, CDR1 is MNHEY and CDR2 is SVGAGI. The CDR3 loop reads CASRRQGSSGANVLTF. The CDR3, as DNA: TGTGCCAGCCGCAGACAGGGTTCTTCTGGGGCCAACGTCCTGACTTTC.

This clonotype was recorded only once. The junction departs from the called germline gene at one end, perhaps through a read error. This sequence joins TRBV14 and TRBJ1-1; D gene uncertain. Germline CDR1 SGHDN, CDR2 FVKESK. CDR3 length: 13 residues. CDR3 in DNA: TGTGCCAGCAGCCCCAGCAAGAACACTGGAGCTTTCTTT. Translated: CASSPSKNTGAFF.

This clonotype was counted only a few times. This rearrangement joins TRBV9 to TRBJ1-2; the match to TRBD1 covers 11 bases. Looked up from germline, CDR1 is SGDLS and CDR2 is YYNGEE. The V gene end was trimmed by 0 bases and the J gene end by 7 bases; junction bases not matched to a gene: 11. CDR3 length: 17 residues. CDR3: CASSVVGTGGTGAGYTF. The CDR3 DNA is TGTGCCAGCAGCGTAGTTGGGACAGGGGGAACGGGGGCTGGCTACACCTTC.

This clonotype was seen ten or more times. The chain carries TRBV5-1 and TRBJ2-7; tentatively, D is TRBD1 (6 bases). In germline, CDR1 is SGHRS, CDR2 YFSETQ. This CDR3 region has 15 residues. V was shortened by 1 base and J by 7 bases, with 18 bases between the two germline ends. The CDR3 DNA follows: TGCGCCAGCAGCTTGCATGGCGACGGGACATCGGAGCAGTACTTC. Translation: CASSLHGDGTSEQYF.

This clonotype was recorded a few times. Compared with germline, one end of the junction differs, possibly owing to a read error. The chain recombines TRBV5-4 with TRBJ2-3; 9 bases are shared with TRBD2. Germline V gives CDR1 SGHNT, CDR2 YYREEE (reference sequence). The CDR3 length is 15 residues. Here the CDR3 DNA reads TGTGCCAGTAGCTTCAGAGCGGGAGGATTAGATACGCAGTATTTT. Protein sequence: CASSFRAGGLDTQYF.

The rearrangement links TRBV10-3 to TRBJ2-2; D is perhaps TRBD1 (5 bases). This CDR3 is built from 16 residues. The germline CDR1 and CDR2 sequences are ENHRY and SYGVKD. Between the trimmed V and J ends, which lost 3 bases and 0 bases, there was a span of 11 bases. CDR3 sequence (DNA): TGTGCCATCAGTGAACAGGCCCTCGCGAACACCGGGGAGCTGTTTTTT. Translated: CAISEQALANTGELFF.

As for this clonotype: This sequence may be a read error, since a much larger clone differs from it by one base. The chain recombines TRBV20-1 with TRBJ2-1; no firm D call. The germline V gene has CDR1 DFQATT and CDR2 SNEGSKA (reference sequence). The CDR3 has 13 amino acids. Trimming stripped 5 bases from V and 1 base from J, with 9 bases between. The CDR3 region is CSALGISYNEQFF. The CDR3 region has the DNA TGCAGTGCTTTGGGGATTTCCTACAATGAGCAGTTCTTC.

This clonotype was detected only a few times. The V and J genes are TRBV20-1 and TRBJ2-7; 7 nucleotides line up with TRBD1. CDR1 DFQATT and CDR2 SNEGSKA come from the germline V gene (reference sequence). This CDR3 spans 12 amino acids. Unmatched junction bases numbered 2, after V lost 5 bases and J lost 1 base. In DNA form, the CDR3 reads TGCAGTGCTTTCAGGGGGTCCTACGAGCAGTACTTC. Protein product: CSAFRGSYEQYF.

The rearrangement joins TRBV12-3 or TRBV12-4 to TRBJ2-7; 7 bases match TRBD2. V was pared by 1 base and J by 4 bases, with 7 bases of the junction left unmatched. CDR3 length: 15 residues. The CDR3 DNA is TGTGCCAGCAGTTTAGTTGGGGGGGGTAGGTACGAGCAGTACTTC. Translating gives CASSLVGGGRYEQYF.

In its sample, this clonotype was seen a few times. The gene calls are TRBV28 and TRBJ2-7; 8 bases fit TRBD2. The V gene end was trimmed by 7 bases and the J gene end by 2 bases; junction bases not matched to a gene: 4. Germline-derived CDR1 and CDR2 are MDHEN and SYDVKM. The CDR3 sequence is 13 residues long. The CDR3 bases are TGTGCCAGCACGGGGGGGAATGCCTACGAGCAGTACTTC. Translated, it gives CASTGGNAYEQYF.

The chain recombines TRBV5-6 with TRBJ2-3; D unclear. Germline V CDR1 and CDR2: SGHDT, YYEEEE. The germline V and J ends were trimmed by 4 bases and 5 bases, with 14 bases remaining between them. This CDR3 has 14 residues. CDR3: CASSLGRSQDTQYF. The CDR3 DNA reads as TGTGCCAGCAGCCTCGGACGGAGCCAAGATACGCAGTATTTT.

The chain employs TRBV20-1 and TRBJ2-7; D remains unclear. Germline lookup yields CDR1 DFQATT and CDR2 SNEGSKA (reference sequence). Trimming took 6 bases from V and 2 from J, leaving 14 bases between them. This CDR3 contains 13 residues. CDR3 nucleotides: TGCAGTGCAAAGAGCGTGGCGCCCTACGAGCAGTACTTC. Its protein is CSAKSVAPYEQYF.

A few counts support this clonotype. The chain recombines TRBV6-5 with TRBJ2-5, with D tentatively TRBD2 (5 bases). Germline loops: CDR1 MNHEY, CDR2 SVGAGI. CDR3 length equals 14 residues. V lost 2 bases and J 5 bases, leaving 12 bases between the germline ends. CDR3 coding DNA: TGTGCCAGCAGTTACGGAACACGAGGGGAGACCCAGTACTTC. Its translation: CASSYGTRGETQYF.

The V gene is TRBV7-2, the J gene TRBJ1-2; D is ambiguous. There are 15 residues in the CDR3. Germline lookup yields CDR1 SGHTA and CDR2 FQGNSA. V was clipped by 1 base and J by 8 bases, with 17 bases between them. The CDR3 sequence is CASSLVFLAVYGYTF. CDR3 bases: TGTGCCAGCAGCTTAGTTTTTCTTGCGGTTTACGGCTACACCTTC.

This clonotype was counted only a few times. The J gene is TRBJ2-7, the V gene TRBV4-1; D remains ambiguous. V was clipped by 9 bases and J by 0 bases, with 12 bases between them. The CDR3 runs to 13 residues. Germline-derived CDR1 and CDR2 are MGHRA and YSYEKL. CDR3 residues: CARNGPSSYEQYF. CDR3 DNA: TGCGCCAGGAACGGGCCAAGCTCCTACGAGCAGTACTTC.

The V and J genes are TRBV15 and TRBJ2-7; no reliable D call. The CDR3 runs to 12 residues. Germline V gene data show CDR1 as LNHNV and CDR2 as YYDKDF (reference sequence). V was cut by 4 bases and J by 1 base, with 5 bases left in between. The CDR3 sequence: CATSTMSYEQYF. CDR3 in DNA: TGTGCCACCAGCACCATGTCCTACGAGCAGTACTTC.

With respect to this clonotype: A read error may be the cause here, since a much bigger clone is one base away. This chain links TRBV20-1 with TRBJ2-1; the D gene is possibly TRBD2 (6 bases). CDR1 is DFQATT, CDR2 SNEGSKA, per germline (reference sequence). V was cut by 5 bases and J by 6 bases, with 11 bases left in between. The CDR3 runs to 12 residues. CDR3 region: CSAGGLINEQFF. CDR3 DNA sequence: TGCAGTGCTGGGGGACTGATCAATGAGCAGTTCTTC.